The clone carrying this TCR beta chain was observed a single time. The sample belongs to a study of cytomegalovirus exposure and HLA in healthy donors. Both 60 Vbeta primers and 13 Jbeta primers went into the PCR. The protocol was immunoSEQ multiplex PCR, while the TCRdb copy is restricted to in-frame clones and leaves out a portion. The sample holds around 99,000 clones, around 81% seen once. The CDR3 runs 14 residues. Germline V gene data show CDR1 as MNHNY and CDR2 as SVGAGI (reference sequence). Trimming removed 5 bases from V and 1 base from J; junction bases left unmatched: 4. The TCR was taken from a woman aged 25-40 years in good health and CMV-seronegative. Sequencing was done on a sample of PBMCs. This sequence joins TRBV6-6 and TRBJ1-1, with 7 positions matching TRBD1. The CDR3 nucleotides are TGTGCCAGCAGTCCAGGGACAGCGAACACTGAAGCTTTCTTT. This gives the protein CASSPGTANTEAFF.